The 18 T cell receptor beta chains below come from one sample, sequenced in a study of identical twins. TCRdb ran MiXCR on the 5' RACE reads and lists one entry per CDR3 protein. This repertoire shows about 730,000 distinct CDR3 sequences, roughly 20% found once; its top ten account for around 4.5%. This same sample was also taken into another study, of T cells expressing NK-cell markers.

The material sequenced was PBMCs. Every receptor here comes from a woman aged 18-35 years in good health.

The V call is TRBV13, the J call TRBJ2-1; 7 bases agree with TRBD1. The CDR3 consists of 18 residues. V shed 8 bases, J shed 7 bases, and the junction held 23 bases outside the gene matches. CDR1 and CDR2 (germline): PRHDT, FYEKMQ (reference sequence). The CDR3 sequence: CASPSPAGQAKMRNEQFF. Here the CDR3 DNA reads TGTGCCAGCCCCTCCCCCGCAGGACAGGCGAAGATGAGGAATGAGCAGTTCTTC.

This clonotype was picked up many times. The chain recombines TRBV15 with TRBJ1-2, with D possibly TRBD1 on 5 matching bases. The germline V gene encodes CDR1 LNHNV and CDR2 YYDKDF (reference sequence). The CDR3 length is 16 residues. The V gene lost 0 bases and the J gene lost 4 bases, with 15 bases spanning the gap. The CDR3 is CATSRDGQGLAYGYTF. For the CDR3, the DNA is TGTGCCACCAGCAGAGATGGGCAGGGACTAGCCTATGGCTACACCTTC. The full variable domain, rest sourced from reference TRBV15 and TRBJ1-2, is DAMVIQNPRYQVTQFGKPVTLSCSQTLNHNVMYWYQQKSSQAPKLLFHYYDKDFNNEADTPDNFQSRRPNTSFCFLDIRSPGLGDTAMYLCATSRDGQGLAYGYTFGSGTRLTVV.

This chain links TRBV20-1 with TRBJ2-1; 11 bases are a match to TRBD2. V lost 2 bases and J lost 0; bases outside the gene matches: 6. Germline CDR1 is DFQATT and CDR2 is SNEGSKA (reference sequence). This CDR3 is 17 amino acids long. This CDR3 is CSARLGLAGRSYNEQFF. For the CDR3, the DNA is TGCAGTGCTAGATTAGGACTAGCGGGCCGCTCCTACAATGAGCAGTTCTTC.

The chain is built from TRBV20-1 and TRBJ2-4; tentatively, D is TRBD1 or TRBD2 (6 bases each). Germline V gene sequence: CDR1 DFQATT, CDR2 SNEGSKA (reference sequence). With 5 bases removed from V and 5 bases from J, the gap between germline ends came to 16 bases. The length of the CDR3 is 14 residues. Here the CDR3 DNA reads TGCAGTGCTCGCAGGCCCGGGGGCCAAAACATTCAGTACTTC. The encoded protein is CSARRPGGQNIQYF.

This CDR3 is CASSLGQSPLYEQYF. In DNA form, the CDR3 reads TGTGCCAGCAGCTTAGGACAGTCCCCACTCTACGAGCAGTACTTC. The gene calls are TRBV11-2 and TRBJ2-7, with D perhaps TRBD1 (5 bases). Between the trimmed V and J ends, which lost 1 base and 3 bases, there was a span of 13 bases. CDR1 is SGHAT, CDR2 FQNNGV, per germline. The CDR3 spans 15 residues.

V and J are TRBV12-3 or TRBV12-4 and TRBJ2-7, with D possibly matching TRBD1 (5 bases). The CDR3 is 13 residues long. Trimming left V 5 bases short and J 6 bases short, with 14 bases between. CDR3 region: CASSPARVSEQYF. The DNA of the CDR3 is TGTGCCAGCAGTCCCGCCAGGGTAAGCGAGCAGTACTTC.

Ten or more counts support this clonotype. The rearrangement uses TRBV12-3 or TRBV12-4 and TRBJ2-2; 7 nucleotides match TRBD2. V dropped 2 bases and J dropped 3; count of bases not matched to a gene: 3. CDR3 length: 15 amino acids. CDR3 region: CASSLRLADTGELFF. CDR3 nucleotides: TGTGCCAGCAGTTTACGACTAGCCGACACCGGGGAGCTGTTTTTT.

V usage is TRBV5-5 and J usage is TRBJ1-2, with D maybe TRBD1 (5 bases). The ends were cut back, 1 base at V and 1 base at J, with 11 bases in the middle. Germline CDR1 and CDR2: SGHKS and YYEKEE (reference sequence). The CDR3 consists of 15 residues. CDR3 nucleotides: TGTGCCAGCAGCTTGAGGCAGGGATATAACTATGGCTACACCTTC. It specifies CASSLRQGYNYGYTF.

The chain combines TRBV13 with TRBJ2-7; no firm D call. Trimming left V 3 bases short and J 0 bases short, with 9 bases between. CDR3 length: 14 residues. CDR1 PRHDT and CDR2 FYEKMQ come from the germline V gene (reference sequence). The DNA of the CDR3 is TGTGCCAGCAGCTTGAAAGGGTTCTCCTACGAGCAGTACTTC. Its translation is CASSLKGFSYEQYF.

The CDR3 is CSAPLGGPYTEAFF. The CDR3, as DNA: TGCAGTGCCCCGCTCGGGGGCCCCTACACTGAAGCTTTCTTT. The chain couples TRBV20-1 to TRBJ1-1; tentatively, D is TRBD1 (6 bases). The V end lost 6 bases, the J end lost 3 bases, and 17 bases lay between the germline ends. Looked up from germline, CDR1 is DFQATT and CDR2 is SNEGSKA (reference sequence). The CDR3 totals 14 residues.

This clonotype has at least ten counts. The V call is TRBV12-3 or TRBV12-4, the J call TRBJ2-1; 7 positions match TRBD1. Unmatched junction bases numbered 10, after V lost 6 bases and J lost 5 bases. The CDR3 has 15 residues. In DNA, the CDR3 is TGTGCCAGCAGCAATCGAGGGACAGAGAACAATGAGCAGTTCTTC. It encodes CASSNRGTENNEQFF.

This clonotype was seen a handful of times. The rearrangement joins TRBV7-2 to TRBJ1-5; 7 bases line up with TRBD1. Trimming at V came to 4 bases and at J to 0 bases, leaving 9 bases not matched to a gene. Germline CDR1 reads SGHTA; CDR2 reads FQGNSA. The CDR3 spans 17 residues. The DNA of the CDR3 is TGTGCCAGCAGCTCGCGACAGGGCCGGAATAGCAATCAGCCCCAGCATTTT. It specifies CASSSRQGRNSNQPQHF.

This clonotype was detected ten times or more. The chain is built from TRBV2 and TRBJ2-3; 7 bases map to TRBD1. CDR3 length: 14 amino acids. The germline gives CDR1 SNHLY, CDR2 FYNNEI. The ends lost 6 bases at V and 2 bases at J; junction bases unmatched: 5. The CDR3, as DNA: TGTGCCAGCAGGAGGGACAGCCTCACAGATACGCAGTATTTT. Amino acids: CASRRDSLTDTQYF.

This clonotype was seen only a few times. V usage is TRBV14 and J usage is TRBJ2-1; 10 nucleotides match TRBD2. CDR3 size: 15 residues. Germline CDR1 and CDR2: SGHDN and FVKESK. V gave up 0 bases and J gave up 9 bases; unmatched junction bases: 5. CDR3 amino acids: CASSQDRVAGGEQFF. The CDR3 bases are TGTGCCAGCAGCCAAGATCGGGTAGCGGGGGGTGAGCAGTTCTTC.

The chain combines TRBV14 with TRBJ2-6; the D is unclear. V was trimmed by 2 bases and J by 1 base, leaving 6 bases between them. From germline, CDR1 is SGHDN and CDR2 FVKESK. The CDR3 is made up of 15 amino acids. The CDR3 DNA is TGTGCCAGCAGCCAATGGAGATCTGGGGCCAACGTCCTGACTTTC. Protein: CASSQWRSGANVLTF.

Here the CDR3 reads CASRRAGTETPLHF. As DNA, the CDR3 is TGTGCCAGCAGACGAGCAGGGACGGAAACACCCCTCCACTTT. The rearrangement uses TRBV6-2 or TRBV6-3 and TRBJ1-6; weak D call: TRBD1 (5 bases). The CDR3 spans 14 residues. The V gene's germline CDR1 is MNHEY and CDR2 SVGEGT. V lost 6 bases and J lost 11, with 17 bases in between.

V usage is TRBV29-1 and J usage is TRBJ1-1; no firm D call. Germline loops: CDR1 SQVTM, CDR2 ANQGSEA. CDR3 length: 10 residues. Trimming removed 1 base from V and 7 bases from J, with 4 bases in between. In DNA form, the CDR3 reads TGCAGCGTTGAAGGATATGAAGCTTTCTTT. It translates to CSVEGYEAFF. Full variable domain (rest looked up from reference TRBV29-1 and TRBJ1-1): SAVISQKPSRDICQRGTSLTIQCQVDSQVTMMFWYRQQPGQSLTLIATANQGSEATYESGFVIDKFPISRPNLTFSTLTVSNMSPEDSSIYLCSVEGYEAFFGQGTRLTVV.

The chain carries TRBV13 and TRBJ2-7, with 12 bases fitting TRBD2. The CDR3 covers 16 residues. The V segment lost 5 bases and the J segment 6 bases; nucleotides outside the gene matches: 11. Germline V gene sequence: CDR1 PRHDT, CDR2 FYEKMQ (reference sequence). CDR3 sequence reads: CASSPQGTSGLSEQYF. In nucleotides, the CDR3 is TGTGCCAGCAGCCCTCAGGGGACTAGCGGGCTTTCCGAGCAGTACTTC.